Each of the 14 T cell receptor beta chains below was sequenced from the same sample in a study of Ad26.COV2.S vaccination and SARS-CoV-2 variants. Treatment specified: over 15 received Ad26.COV2.S at low or high dose, single or two shots; 5 received placebo; per-sample allocation not given. Material that was analyzed had been drawn on day 63 after the first vaccine or placebo injection. TCRdb's table, derived via immunoSEQ multiplex PCR, lists solely in-frame clones and lacks some. The table has approximately 500,000 clones, approximately 90% seen once. The source material was peripheral blood, sampled in a trial of Ad26.COV2.S vaccine versus placebo. The receptors were gathered from a person aged 18-60 years who received the Ad26.COV2.S COVID-19 vaccine or a placebo.

The chain joins TRBV18 to TRBJ1-4; 7 bases agree with TRBD1. The CDR3 spans 17 residues. V shed 6 bases and J 7 bases; nucleotides not matched to a gene: 17. CDR1 and CDR2 from the germline V gene are KGHSH and LQKENI. CDR3 bases: TGTGCCAGCTCCCCGAAACAGCCGACAGGGCGGATTGAAAAACTGTTTTTT. Protein product: CASSPKQPTGRIEKLFF. The full variable domain, completed using reference TRBV18 and TRBJ1-4, is NAGVMQNPRHLVRRRGQEARLRCSPMKGHSHVYWYRQLPEEGLKFMVYLQKENIIDESGMPKERFSAEFPKEGPSILRIQQVVRGDSAAYFCASSPKQPTGRIEKLFFGSGTQLSVL.

The chain recombines TRBV19 with TRBJ2-7, with 11 bases fitting TRBD2. Per the germline V gene, CDR1 is LNHDA and CDR2 is SQIVND (reference sequence). This CDR3 spans 14 amino acids. V lost 6 bases, J lost 3 bases, and 4 bases stayed unmatched. CDR3 nucleotides: TGTGCCAGTAGCGTAGCGGGAGGGCTCTACGAGCAGTACTTC. Its protein is CASSVAGGLYEQYF.

This clone was detected only once. This chain uses TRBV9 with TRBJ2-2; no clear D. CDR3 size: 17 residues. From germline, CDR1 is SGDLS and CDR2 YYNGEE. The ends were cut back, 0 bases at V and 2 bases at J, with 14 bases in the middle. Here the CDR3 DNA reads TGTGCCAGCAGCGTAGCCCCAGGCCTAGTAAACACCGGGGAGCTGTTTTTT. Its translation: CASSVAPGLVNTGELFF.

The V gene is TRBV2, the J gene TRBJ1-2; TRBD1 is a possible D gene (6 bases). Trimming removed 5 bases from V and 8 bases from J, with 18 bases in between. CDR3 length equals 14 residues. Per germline, CDR1 SNHLY and CDR2 FYNNEI. The CDR3 DNA follows: TGTGCCAGCAGTCCAAGCCTATTGGGGGCCGGCTACACCTTC. Translation: CASSPSLLGAGYTF.

The chain combines TRBV29-1 with TRBJ2-3; the match to TRBD2 covers 9 bases. Trimming removed 7 bases from V and 0 bases from J; junction bases left unmatched: 5. CDR1 and CDR2 (germline): SQVTM, ANQGSEA. This CDR3 region has 14 residues. CDR3 bases: TGCAGCGCCCCGACTAGCGGAAGCACAGATACGCAGTATTTT. Translation: CSAPTSGSTDTQYF.

This chain joins TRBV6-5 and TRBJ2-2; perhaps TRBD2 as D (5 bases). The CDR3 loop spans 15 amino acids. The germline gives CDR1 MNHEY, CDR2 SVGAGI. Trimming removed 6 bases from V and 0 bases from J, with 11 bases in between. CDR3 in DNA: TGTGCCAGCAGCTTGAGCGGAGCGAACACCGGGGAGCTGTTTTTT. Its translation is CASSLSGANTGELFF.

The chain recombines TRBV19 with TRBJ1-5, with D maybe TRBD1 (5 bases). Germline values: CDR1 LNHDA, CDR2 SQIVND (reference sequence). The CDR3 has 14 residues. V gave up 3 bases and J gave up 4 bases, with 10 bases separating them. CDR3 region: CASSITGANQPQHF. In DNA, the CDR3 is TGTGCCAGTAGTATTACTGGGGCGAATCAGCCCCAGCATTTT.

This chain uses TRBV3-1 (or the pseudogene TRBV3-2) with TRBJ1-2; 11 bases match TRBD1. The CDR3 loop spans 16 amino acids. With V trimmed by 4 bases and J by 4 bases, 8 bases remained unmatched. CDR1 and CDR2 from the germline V gene are LGHDT and YNNKEL (reference sequence). CDR3 amino acids: CASSRPRDRGIYGYTF. The DNA for the CDR3 is TGTGCCAGCAGCCGACCGCGGGACAGGGGGATCTATGGCTACACCTTC.

The chain is built from TRBV19 and TRBJ2-1, with 12 bases matching TRBD2. Germline CDR1 reads LNHDA; CDR2 reads SQIVND (reference sequence). Germline trimming cut 1 base from V and 13 bases from J; bases unmatched to any gene: 8. The CDR3 contains 15 residues. The CDR3 loop is CASSIGPSGRAHQFF. In nucleotides, the CDR3 is TGTGCCAGTAGTATAGGGCCTAGCGGGAGGGCCCATCAGTTCTTC. The full variable domain, rest sourced from reference TRBV19 and TRBJ2-1, is DGGITQSPKYLFRKEGQNVTLSCEQNLNHDAMYWYRQDPGQGLRLIYYSQIVNDFQKGDIAEGYSVSREKKESFPLTVTSAQKNPTAFYLCASSIGPSGRAHQFFGPGTRLTVL.

This chain uses TRBV7-3 with TRBJ2-7; possibly TRBD2 for D (7 bases). This CDR3 has 17 amino acids. Germline V lookup: CDR1 SGHTA, CDR2 FQGTGA. Trimming took off 6 bases at V and 2 bases at J, with 23 bases between the two ends. For the CDR3, the DNA is TGTGCCAGCAGTCCAGGGCGGGGGCGTAATAACCCCTACGAGCAGTACTTC. Its protein is CASSPGRGRNNPYEQYF.

This rearrangement joins TRBV2 to TRBJ1-5; D uncertain. The V end was cut by 6 bases, the J end by 0 bases, with 12 bases between. The CDR3 loop spans 15 amino acids. Germline-derived CDR1 and CDR2 are SNHLY and FYNNEI. CDR3 sequence reads: CASSRGRYSNQPQHF. For the CDR3, the DNA is TGTGCCAGCAGCCGAGGCAGATATAGCAATCAGCCCCAGCATTTT.

The genes are TRBV28 and TRBJ2-7; D uncertain. Germline V lookup: CDR1 MDHEN, CDR2 SYDVKM. There are 17 residues in the CDR3. V was pared by 2 bases and J by 0 bases, with 17 bases between. DNA of the CDR3: TGTGCCAGCAGTTTAGCCGAAACTACTTTCAACTCCTACGAGCAGTACTTC. Its translation: CASSLAETTFNSYEQYF.

The V call is TRBV28, the J call TRBJ1-5; 7 bases are shared with TRBD1. The CDR3 runs to 16 residues. V lost 5 bases and J lost 5; bases outside the gene matches: 12. Germline CDR1 and CDR2: MDHEN and SYDVKM. CDR3 sequence reads: CASSPIRQGLHQPQHF. The CDR3 DNA is TGTGCCAGCAGTCCCATCAGACAGGGCCTTCATCAGCCCCAGCATTTT.

The chain has TRBV7-8 and TRBJ2-5; D gene ambiguous. The CDR3 sequence is 12 residues long. CDR1 SGHVS and CDR2 FQNEAQ come from the germline V gene. The V and J ends lost 7 bases and 7 bases respectively, with 13 bases between them. The CDR3 region is CASTIPLGTQYF. The DNA for the CDR3 is TGTGCCAGCACAATACCCCTGGGGACCCAGTACTTC.